This is a list of T cell receptor beta chains from one sample in a study of cytomegalovirus exposure and HLA in healthy donors. Generated by immunoSEQ multiplex PCR, the TCRdb table keeps only in-frame clones and is missing some. Of approximately 210,000 clones in the sample, more than 75% were seen once. Sequenced material: PBMCs. The source is a male donor in good health and CMV-seropositive. The CDR3 runs from the conserved cysteine through the conserved F or W. D genes are given only for firm matches. Rows may omit the clone size; those that give it use once, few, many or a size class.

>-|-|TRBJ1-2|TRBV7-3
TGTGCCAGCAGCTTAGGGGGCTCGGTCTATGGCTACACCTTC
CASSLGGSVYGYTF
>-|TRBD2|TRBJ2-1|TRBV28
TGTGCCAGCAGTGAGACTAGCGGGAAGGACAATGAGCAGTTCTTC
CASSETSGKDNEQFF
>-|-|TRBJ2-2|TRBV6-5
TGTGCCAGCAGGAGGACAGATACCGGGGAGCTGTTTTTT
CASRRTDTGELFF
>-|-|TRBJ2-3|TRBV28
TGTGCCAGCAGTCGCGATAAACCAGATACGCAGTATTTT
CASSRDKPDTQYF
>-|TRBD1|TRBJ2-2|TRBV9
TGTGCCAGCAGCGTAACCGGACAGGGGGAAAGCACCGGGGAGCTGTTTTTT
CASSVTGQGESTGELFF
>once|-|TRBJ1-5|TRBV7-8
TGTGCCAGCAGCTTAGGGCAGATCAGCAATCAGCCCCAGCATTTT
CASSLGQISNQPQHF
>-|-|TRBJ2-7|TRBV20-1
TGCAGTGCTAGAGATCGAGACAGCAAGTACTTC
CSARDRDSKYF
>-|-|TRBJ2-1|TRBV7-3
TGTGCCAGCAGCTTAGATGGCGCGGCCTACAATGAGCAGTTCTTC
CASSLDGAAYNEQFF
>-|-|TRBJ1-2|TRBV18
TGTGCCAGCTCACTTGGACAGACCACAACTAACTATGGCTACACCTTC
CASSLGQTTTNYGYTF
>once|-|TRBJ2-7|TRBV2
TGTGCCAGCAAATTAGACATATCCTACGAGCAGTACTTC
CASKLDISYEQYF
>-|-|TRBJ1-1|TRBV13
TGTGCCAGCAGCTTAGCAGGGTCAAGATCGAACACTGAAGCTTTCTTT
CASSLAGSRSNTEAFF
>-|-|TRBJ1-4|TRBV7-8
TGTGCCAGCAGCTCGGGACGGGGGGAGGAAAAACTGTTTTTT
CASSSGRGEEKLFF
>-|TRBD1|TRBJ1-5|TRBV7-9
TGTGCCAGCAGCTCCCAGGGGGCATGGCAGCCCCAGCATTTT
CASSSQGAWQPQHF
>-|-|TRBJ1-4|TRBV19
TGTGCCAGTAGTCGACCCCGGGGGTTTAATGAAAAACTGTTTTTT
CASSRPRGFNEKLFF
>-|-|TRBJ2-3|TRBV13
TGTGCCAGCAGCTTAGGCCACAGACCCCCCACAGATACGCAGTATTTT
CASSLGHRPPTDTQYF